This record covers a single T cell receptor beta chain. Its matching antigen is unknown. V was clipped by 2 bases and J by 7 bases, with 11 bases between them. This CDR3 spans 14 amino acids. Germline CDR1 and CDR2: MNHEY and SMNVEV (reference sequence). Control samples came 1 year after myeloablative marrow transplants with methotrexate plus calcineurin inhibitor. The sample originates from a study of T cells after posttransplantation cyclophosphamide. Study-level points and caveats: Recipient CMV seropositivity and CMV reactivation strongly tracked TRB clonality. Blood and skin or GI T cell repertoires showed limited TRB overlap. Later blood repertoires were often dominated by clones from the donor CD8+ memory compartment.

The method was immunoSEQ multiplex PCR; TCRdb's version includes in-frame clones alone and lacks a portion of them. The sample lists over 20,000 clones; roughly 85% were seen once. Material: PBMCs, obtained about 400 days after allogeneic stem cell transplant with calcineurin inhibitor and methotrexate. This rearrangement joins TRBV27 to TRBJ2-2; D is unclear. This receptor was taken from a female patient between 25 and 45 years old who received an allogeneic stem cell transplant from an unrelated donor, was CMV-positive, and had acute and chronic GVHD. Some of these T cells may belong to the graft donor. CDR3: CASSLGYQDGELFF. For the CDR3, the DNA is TGTGCCAGCAGTTTAGGATACCAGGACGGGGAGCTGTTTTTT.